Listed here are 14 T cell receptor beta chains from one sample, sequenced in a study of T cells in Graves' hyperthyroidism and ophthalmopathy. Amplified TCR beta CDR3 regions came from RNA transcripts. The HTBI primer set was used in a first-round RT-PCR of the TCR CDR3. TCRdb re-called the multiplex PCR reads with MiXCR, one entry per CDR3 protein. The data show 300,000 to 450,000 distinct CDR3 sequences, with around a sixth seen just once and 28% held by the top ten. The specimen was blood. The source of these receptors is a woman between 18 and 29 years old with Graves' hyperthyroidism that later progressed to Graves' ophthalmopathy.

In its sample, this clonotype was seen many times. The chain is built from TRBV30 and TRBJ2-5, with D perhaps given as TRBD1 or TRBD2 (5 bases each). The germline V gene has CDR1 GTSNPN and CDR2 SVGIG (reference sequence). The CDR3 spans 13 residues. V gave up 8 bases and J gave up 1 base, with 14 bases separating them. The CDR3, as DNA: TGTGCCGCCAGGGCCGGGGTCCAAGAGACCCAGTACTTC. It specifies CAARAGVQETQYF.

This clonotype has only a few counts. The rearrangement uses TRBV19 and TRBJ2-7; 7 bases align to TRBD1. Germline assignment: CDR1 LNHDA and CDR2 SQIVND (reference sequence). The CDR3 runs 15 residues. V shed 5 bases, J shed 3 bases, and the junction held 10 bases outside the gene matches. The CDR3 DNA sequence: TGTGCCAGTAGTGCCAGACAGGGCGGGTACTACGAGCAGTACTTC. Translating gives CASSARQGGYYEQYF.

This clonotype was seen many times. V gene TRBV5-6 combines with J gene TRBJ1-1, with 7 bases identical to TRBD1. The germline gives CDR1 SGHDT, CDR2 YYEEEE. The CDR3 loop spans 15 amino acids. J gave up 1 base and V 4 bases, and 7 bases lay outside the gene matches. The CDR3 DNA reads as TGTGCCAGCAGCCTATACAGGGGATGGAACACTGAAGCTTTCTTT. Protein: CASSLYRGWNTEAFF. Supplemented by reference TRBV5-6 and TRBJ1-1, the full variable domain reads DAGVTQSPTHLIKTRGQQVTLRCSPKSGHDTVSWYQQALGQGPQFIFQYYEEEERQRGNFPDRFSGHQFPNYSSELNVNALLLGDSALYLCASSLYRGWNTEAFFGQGTRLTVV.

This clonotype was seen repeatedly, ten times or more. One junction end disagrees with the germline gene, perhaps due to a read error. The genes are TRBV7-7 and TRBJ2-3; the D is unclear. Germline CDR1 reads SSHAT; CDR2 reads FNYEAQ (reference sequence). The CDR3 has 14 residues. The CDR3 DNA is TGTGCTAGCAGCTTATTAGGCAGCACAGATACGCAGTATTTT. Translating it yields CASSLLGSTDTQYF.

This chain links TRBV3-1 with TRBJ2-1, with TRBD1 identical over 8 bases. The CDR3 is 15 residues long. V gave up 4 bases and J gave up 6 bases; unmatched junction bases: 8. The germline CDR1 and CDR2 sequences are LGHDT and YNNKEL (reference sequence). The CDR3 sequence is CASSLGQGAPNEQFF. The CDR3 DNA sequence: TGTGCCAGCAGCCTCGGACAGGGTGCGCCCAATGAGCAGTTCTTC.

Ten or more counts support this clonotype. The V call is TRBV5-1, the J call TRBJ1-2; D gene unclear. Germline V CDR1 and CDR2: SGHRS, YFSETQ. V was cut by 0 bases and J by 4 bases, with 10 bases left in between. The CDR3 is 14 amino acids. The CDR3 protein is CASSLEGSSYGYTF. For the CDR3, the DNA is TGCGCCAGCAGCTTGGAGGGATCTAGCTATGGCTACACCTTC.

The CDR3 sequence is CASSEGSQPQHF. CDR3 bases: TGTGCCAGCAGTGAAGGGAGTCAGCCCCAGCATTTT. The chain has TRBV25-1 and TRBJ1-5; D not resolved. Trimming stripped 2 bases from V and 6 bases from J, with 5 bases between. CDR1 is MGHDK, CDR2 SYGVNS, per germline. CDR3 length equals 12 residues.

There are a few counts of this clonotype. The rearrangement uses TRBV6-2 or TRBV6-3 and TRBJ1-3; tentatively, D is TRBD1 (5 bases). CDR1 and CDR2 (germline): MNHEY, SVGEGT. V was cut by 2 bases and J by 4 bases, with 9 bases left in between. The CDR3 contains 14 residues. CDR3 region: CASSYRDAGNTIYF. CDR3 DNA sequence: TGTGCCAGCAGTTACCGGGACGCCGGAAACACCATATATTTT.

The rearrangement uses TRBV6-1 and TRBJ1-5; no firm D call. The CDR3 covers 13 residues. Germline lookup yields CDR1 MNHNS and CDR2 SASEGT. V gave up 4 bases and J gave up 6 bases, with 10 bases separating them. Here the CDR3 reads CASSVGEGQPQHF. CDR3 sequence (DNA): TGTGCCAGCAGTGTCGGGGAGGGTCAGCCCCAGCATTTT.

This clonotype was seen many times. CDR3 in amino acids: CASSRLGKGRREETQYF. The CDR3 bases are TGTGCCAGCAGCAGACTTGGGAAGGGGAGGAGAGAGGAGACCCAGTACTTC. The chain links TRBV7-9 to TRBJ2-5; maybe TRBD2 (6 bases). The CDR3 totals 17 residues. With 5 bases removed from V and 5 bases from J, the gap between germline ends came to 24 bases. CDR1 SEHNR and CDR2 FQNEAQ come from the germline V gene (reference sequence).

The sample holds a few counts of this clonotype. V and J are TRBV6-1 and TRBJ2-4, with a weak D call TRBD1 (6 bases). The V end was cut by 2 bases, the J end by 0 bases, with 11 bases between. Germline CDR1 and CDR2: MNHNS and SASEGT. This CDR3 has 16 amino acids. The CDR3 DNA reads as TGTGCCAGCAGTGAACCGGGACACCTAGCCAAAAACATTCAGTACTTC. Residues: CASSEPGHLAKNIQYF.

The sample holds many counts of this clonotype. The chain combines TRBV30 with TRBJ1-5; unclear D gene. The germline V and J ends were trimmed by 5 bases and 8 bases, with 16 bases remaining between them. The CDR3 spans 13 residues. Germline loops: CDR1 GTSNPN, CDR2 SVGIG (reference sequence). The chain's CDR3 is CAWGEMHREPQHF. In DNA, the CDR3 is TGTGCCTGGGGTGAAATGCACCGTGAGCCCCAGCATTTT.

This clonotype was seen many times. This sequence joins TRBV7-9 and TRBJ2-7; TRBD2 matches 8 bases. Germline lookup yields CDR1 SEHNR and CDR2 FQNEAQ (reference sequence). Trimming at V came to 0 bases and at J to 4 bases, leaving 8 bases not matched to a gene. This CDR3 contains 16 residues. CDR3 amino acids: CASSLAPTGGPYEQYF. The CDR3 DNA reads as TGTGCCAGCAGCTTAGCCCCCACGGGAGGGCCGTACGAGCAGTACTTC.

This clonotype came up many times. CDR3 sequence: CASSLGGGDQETQYF. Written as DNA, the CDR3 is TGTGCCAGCAGCTTAGGGGGAGGAGACCAAGAGACCCAGTACTTC. The chain couples TRBV7-9 to TRBJ2-5; possible D gene TRBD2, 6 bases. Germline loops: CDR1 SEHNR, CDR2 FQNEAQ (reference sequence). The CDR3 has 15 residues. V lost 1 base to trimming and J lost 0 bases, with 9 bases between them.